What follows are 2 T cell receptor beta chains derived from one specimen sequenced in a study of vaccination effects on CD4 cells after COVID-19. Profiling relied on immunoSEQ multiplex PCR, and the TCRdb table lists in-frame clones only, not all of them. Found here are fewer than 40,000 clones, approximately 80% of them singletons; the top ten hold around 2%. Antigen-specific CD4+ T cell clonotypes were called by their expansion after viral peptide-pool culture in ViraFEST. Subsequent to a culture period of more than 8 days, CD4+ T cells were isolated. The cohort was immunized with two doses of either the BNT162b2 or mRNA-1273 vaccine. Antigens of these TCRs are unknown. The material sequenced was CD4+ T cells from PBMCs cultured with HCoV-NL63 spike peptides, taken after COVID-19 vaccination. These receptor sequences come from a human donor who received a COVID-19 vaccine. Some clones in this sample may be carry-over from other donors' samples.

CDR3 DNA: TGTGCCAGCAGCAAAGAAAGTCGGGGGACAGGGAACAATCAGCCCCAGCATTTT. It is translated as CASSKESRGTGNNQPQHF. The chain recombines TRBV21-1 with TRBJ1-5; the table gives TRBD1 as D, unverified against the DNA. TRBV21-1 has pseudogene status. This CDR3 comprises 18 residues.

The V and J genes are TRBV7-3 and TRBJ2-2; D remains ambiguous. CDR1 SGHTA and CDR2 FQGTGA come from the germline V gene. The V end lost 4 bases, the J end lost 2 bases, and 11 bases lay between the germline ends. The CDR3 is made up of 15 amino acids. CDR3 coding DNA: TGTGCCAGCAGCTCCTCCTATATCAACACCGGGGAGCTGTTTTTT. Translation: CASSSSYINTGELFF.